These 14 T cell receptor beta chains share one sample of origin, sequenced in a study of CD8 T cells in ankylosing spondylitis. In TCRdb, the 5' RACE reads were re-called with MiXCR into one record per CDR3 protein. The sample lists some 250,000 distinct CDR3 sequences; roughly a quarter were seen once. Sequencing used blood, either unsorted or a sorted T cell fraction (not recorded which). Source of these receptors: a male donor with ankylosing spondylitis or in good health (not recorded which).

This chain links TRBV5-4 with TRBJ2-3, with 7 bases matching TRBD1. Germline lookup yields CDR1 SGHNT and CDR2 YYREEE (reference sequence). The CDR3 loop spans 14 amino acids. V lost 2 bases, J lost 5 bases, and 5 bases stayed unmatched. The CDR3 protein is CASSFLRDRDTQYF. The DNA of the CDR3 is TGTGCCAGCAGCTTCCTCCGGGACAGAGATACGCAGTATTTT.

This chain uses TRBV12-3 or TRBV12-4 with TRBJ2-7; 8 bases are shared with TRBD2. This CDR3 is built from 13 residues. V gave up 6 bases and J gave up 9 bases; unmatched junction bases: 10. The CDR3 is CASRHGGVERQYF. The CDR3 coding sequence is TGTGCCAGCAGGCACGGGGGGGTAGAACGGCAGTACTTC.

The sample holds many counts of this clonotype. The V gene is TRBV29-1, the J gene TRBJ2-1; possibly TRBD2 for D (7 bases). In germline, CDR1 is SQVTM, CDR2 ANQGSEA. V dropped 6 bases and J dropped 8 bases, with 17 bases sitting between them. The CDR3 has 13 amino acids. The CDR3 nucleotides read TGCAGCGTCGGCGTAGTAGGGGGGGATGAGCAGTTCTTC. Translating gives CSVGVVGGDEQFF.

This clonotype was seen a few times. V gene TRBV29-1 combines with J gene TRBJ1-1; no reliable D call. From germline, CDR1 is SQVTM and CDR2 ANQGSEA. Trimming took 7 bases from V and 1 from J, leaving 4 bases between them. The CDR3 has 10 amino acids. This chain's CDR3 is CSGENTEAFF. DNA for the CDR3: TGCAGCGGGGAGAACACTGAAGCTTTCTTT.

The CDR3 sequence: CSARELRQGGNQPQHF. The CDR3 coding sequence is TGCAGTGCTAGAGAGCTGCGACAGGGCGGAAATCAGCCCCAGCATTTT. The gene calls are TRBV20-1 and TRBJ1-5, with 7 bases lining up with TRBD1. Germline V gives CDR1 DFQATT, CDR2 SNEGSKA (reference sequence). The length of the CDR3 is 16 residues. V shed 0 bases, J shed 4 bases, and the junction held 9 bases outside the gene matches.

This clonotype was picked up many times. This chain uses TRBV7-9 with TRBJ2-5, with D unresolved. V lost 6 bases, J lost 0 bases, and 5 bases lay in between. Germline values: CDR1 SEHNR, CDR2 FQNEAQ (reference sequence). CDR3 size: 12 residues. This CDR3 is CASSVYQETQYF. DNA for the CDR3: TGTGCCAGCAGTGTGTACCAAGAGACCCAGTACTTC.

The chain uses TRBV5-5 and TRBJ2-3; 7 bases match TRBD2. Germline CDR1 SGHKS, CDR2 YYEKEE (reference sequence). The V segment lost 5 bases and the J segment 3 bases; nucleotides outside the gene matches: 15. The CDR3 is made up of 17 amino acids. The CDR3 protein is CASRAGGLRHGTDTQYF. CDR3 coding DNA: TGTGCCAGCAGAGCCGGGGGGTTAAGGCACGGGACAGATACGCAGTATTTT.

This clonotype has just a few counts. The CDR3, as DNA: TGTGCCAGCAGTCCCGGGACAGGGAATGAAAAACTGTTTTTT. Encoded protein: CASSPGTGNEKLFF. The chain is built from TRBV12-3 or TRBV12-4 and TRBJ1-4; 9 nucleotides agree with TRBD1. The CDR3 totals 14 residues. V lost 5 bases, J lost 5 bases, and 3 bases stayed unmatched.

This clonotype was observed a handful of times. V is TRBV20-1 and J is TRBJ2-2, with 9 nucleotides matching TRBD2. Germline assignment: CDR1 DFQATT and CDR2 SNEGSKA (reference sequence). CDR3 length equals 16 residues. The V segment lost 4 bases and the J segment 5 bases; nucleotides outside the gene matches: 11. CDR3 loop: CSAKQTGTSMTGELFF. The CDR3 DNA sequence: TGCAGTGCTAAACAAACCGGGACTAGCATGACCGGGGAGCTGTTTTTT.

This clonotype appeared many times. The rearrangement joins TRBV20-1 to TRBJ2-1, with D perhaps matching TRBD1 (6 bases). Germline V gene sequence: CDR1 DFQATT, CDR2 SNEGSKA (reference sequence). The CDR3 is 13 amino acids. Trimming removed 6 bases at V and 2 bases at J, with 11 bases between. The CDR3 loop is CSANRVAYNEQFF. For the CDR3, the DNA is TGCAGTGCCAACAGGGTGGCCTACAATGAGCAGTTCTTC.

The chain combines TRBV10-3 with TRBJ2-1; D remains unclear. CDR1 and CDR2 from the germline V gene are ENHRY and SYGVKD. The V gene lost 3 bases and the J gene lost 2 bases, with 5 bases spanning the gap. CDR3 size: 13 residues. CDR3 protein: CAISDRTYNEQFF. The CDR3 region has the DNA TGTGCCATCAGTGACAGGACCTACAATGAGCAGTTCTTC.

The rearrangement uses TRBV25-1 and TRBJ2-3; D possibly matches TRBD1 or TRBD2 (5 bases each). The ends were cut back, 11 bases at V and 0 bases at J, with 15 bases in the middle. Germline lookup yields CDR1 MGHDK and CDR2 SYGVNS. The CDR3 totals 14 residues. The CDR3: CASRGEGSTDTQYF. CDR3 nucleotide sequence: TGTGCCTCGAGGGGAGAGGGTAGCACAGATACGCAGTATTTT.

This clonotype was detected many times. The chain is built from TRBV30 and TRBJ2-5, with no clear D. Per germline, CDR1 GTSNPN and CDR2 SVGIG (reference sequence). The CDR3 covers 13 residues. Trimming removed 0 bases at V and 5 bases at J, with 10 bases between. CDR3 residues: CAWSVNLAETQYF. CDR3 coding DNA: TGTGCCTGGAGTGTAAACCTGGCGGAGACCCAGTACTTC. The complete variable domain, with remaining parts taken from reference TRBV30 and TRBJ2-5, reads SQTIHQWPATLVQPVGSPLSLECTVEGTSNPNLYWYRQAAGRGLQLLFYSVGIGQISSEVPQNLSASRPQDRQFILSSKKLLLSDSGFYLCAWSVNLAETQYFGPGTRLLVL.

Regarding this clonotype: At one end, the junction sequence differs from germline, possibly due to a read error. The chain employs TRBV4-1 and TRBJ2-3; a weak D match, TRBD2 (5 bases). Per the germline V gene, CDR1 is MGHRA and CDR2 is YSYEKL. The CDR3 has 16 amino acids. The CDR3 nucleotides read TGCGTCAGCAGCCAAGAAGCAGGACTTCCAAGGGATACGCAGTATTTT. Translated, it gives CVSSQEAGLPRDTQYF.